One sample yielded the 18 T cell receptor beta chains listed below, sequenced in a study of PD-1 blockade in classical Hodgkin lymphoma. Documented time point: cycle 4 day 1 (C4D1), after five to seven weeks of nivolumab. Each patient relapsed following autologous stem cell transplantation, and prior brentuximab vedotin exposure differed. TCRdb keeps only in-frame clones here, not all; method: immunoSEQ multiplex PCR. This table holds tens of thousands of clones, roughly 78% found once. The specimen comprised peripheral blood mononuclear cells (PBMCs), sampled before the fourth cycle of nivolumab. The origin of the receptors is a human donor with classical Hodgkin lymphoma.

The chain recombines TRBV4-2 with TRBJ1-2; TRBD1 matches 10 bases. With V trimmed by 2 bases and J by 3 bases, 12 bases remained unmatched. The germline V gene encodes CDR1 LGHNA and CDR2 YNFKEQ. This CDR3 spans 18 amino acids. CDR3 amino acids: CASSQSLTGGAFDYGYTF. The CDR3 nucleotides are TGTGCCAGCAGCCAATCATTGACAGGGGGCGCGTTTGACTATGGCTACACCTTC.

Sample share makes this clone medium-sized. The DNA is omitted, as the CDR3 cannot be located on it reliably, and the CDR3 follows TCRdb's listing. The chain has TRBV11-3 and TRBJ2-1. Germline CDR1 is SGHNT and CDR2 is YENEEA. 14 amino acids form the CDR3, both terminal residues included. The CDR3 spells CASSLKGLSWEQFF.

The chain joins TRBV29-1 to TRBJ1-4; tentatively, D is TRBD1 (5 bases). Germline CDR1 is SQVTM and CDR2 is ANQGSEA. CDR3 size: 15 residues. V lost 1 base to trimming and J lost 8 bases, with 17 bases between them. CDR3 in amino acids: CSVEGPGGVREKLFF. CDR3 DNA: TGCAGCGTTGAAGGACCCGGGGGGGTTCGGGAAAAACTGTTTTTT. Drawing the rest from reference TRBV29-1 and TRBJ1-4, the complete variable domain is SAVISQKPSRDICQRGTSLTIQCQVDSQVTMMFWYRQQPGQSLTLIATANQGSEATYESGFVIDKFPISRPNLTFSTLTVSNMSPEDSSIYLCSVEGPGGVREKLFFGSGTQLSVL.

This clone was observed once. This chain joins TRBV6-6 and TRBJ1-5; 7 bases are shared with TRBD1. CDR1 is MNHNY, CDR2 SVGAGI, per germline (reference sequence). Germline trimming cut 6 bases from V and 4 bases from J; bases unmatched to any gene: 6. CDR3 length: 14 residues. This CDR3 reads CASSPTGFNQPQHF. The CDR3 DNA reads as TGTGCCAGCAGCCCGACAGGGTTTAATCAGCCCCAGCATTTT.

The J gene is TRBJ2-7, the V gene TRBV5-1; D is perhaps TRBD1 (6 bases). V shed 2 bases and J shed 3 bases, with 12 bases lying between them. The germline V gene has CDR1 SGHRS and CDR2 YFSETQ. This CDR3 is 14 amino acids long. As DNA, the CDR3 is TGCGCCAGCAGCTTCCGACAGGATAGCTACGAGCAGTACTTC. Translated, it gives CASSFRQDSYEQYF.

CDR3 sequence: CASSPPRLDGARQFF. In DNA form, the CDR3 reads TGTGCCAGCTCACCACCGCGGCTAGACGGGGCAAGGCAGTTCTTC. The rearrangement uses TRBV18 and TRBJ2-1, with D possibly being TRBD1 or TRBD2 (5 bases each). Germline CDR1 is KGHSH and CDR2 is LQKENI. The CDR3 is 15 residues long. The V and J ends lost 0 bases and 12 bases respectively, with 18 bases between them.

The chain joins TRBV19 to TRBJ1-1; D not resolved. Germline values: CDR1 LNHDA, CDR2 SQIVND (reference sequence). Trimming stripped 3 bases from V and 0 bases from J, with 11 bases between. This CDR3 region has 15 residues. The CDR3 is CASSIGLLVNTEAFF. In nucleotides, the CDR3 is TGTGCCAGTAGTATTGGACTTCTAGTGAACACTGAAGCTTTCTTT.

The gene calls are TRBV2 and TRBJ2-7, with 8 bases fitting TRBD1. Germline CDR1 and CDR2: SNHLY and FYNNEI. Trimming removed 7 bases from V and 6 bases from J; junction bases left unmatched: 8. This CDR3 is built from 13 residues. CDR3 sequence reads: CASNRDRTAEQYF. The CDR3 nucleotides are TGTGCCAGCAACCGGGACAGGACGGCCGAGCAGTACTTC.

The chain combines TRBV7-8 with TRBJ1-2; D not resolved. Per the germline V gene, CDR1 is SGHVS and CDR2 is FQNEAQ. V lost 7 bases and J lost 7, with 19 bases in between. This CDR3 contains 14 residues. The CDR3 here is CASNTGPQTAGYTF. Here the CDR3 DNA reads TGTGCCAGCAACACCGGGCCTCAAACGGCTGGCTACACCTTC.

This chain connects TRBV18 to TRBJ1-4; D not certain. The length of the CDR3 is 13 residues. The V end was cut by 2 bases, the J end by 5 bases, with 6 bases between. The germline CDR1 and CDR2 sequences are KGHSH and LQKENI. The CDR3 region has the DNA TGTGCCAGCTCACCATCAAAAAATGAAAAACTGTTTTTT. It encodes CASSPSKNEKLFF.

As regards this clone: One end of the junction varies from germline; a read error may be responsible. The chain is built from TRBV19 and TRBJ1-2; 8 bases agree with TRBD1. This CDR3 comprises 15 residues. Germline CDR1 LNHDA, CDR2 SQIVND (reference sequence). The CDR3 protein is CASSVSQGGGPRYAF. CDR3 DNA sequence: TGTGCCAGTAGTGTATCACAGGGGGGCGGTCCCCGATACGCCTTC.

The V gene is TRBV5-6, the J gene TRBJ1-1; 7 positions agree with TRBD1. V was pared by 0 bases and J by 4 bases, with 3 bases of the junction left unmatched. In germline, CDR1 is SGHDT, CDR2 YYEEEE. The CDR3 sequence is 14 residues long. The CDR3 DNA reads as TGTGCCAGCAGCTTGGACAGGGGAAGCACTGAAGCTTTCTTT. Amino acids: CASSLDRGSTEAFF.

This chain uses TRBV9 with TRBJ2-5; 8 bases match TRBD1. CDR3 size: 15 residues. Germline V CDR1 and CDR2: SGDLS, YYNGEE. J was trimmed by 7 bases and V by 4 bases; bases with no gene match: 12. DNA for the CDR3: TGTGCCAGCAGCACACGGACAGGGCCTTCAGGGACCCAGTACTTC. Its protein product is CASSTRTGPSGTQYF.

Sample share makes this clone medium-sized (0.01 to 0.1%). The V gene is TRBV7-6, the J gene TRBJ1-1; possible D gene TRBD1, 6 bases. The CDR3 is 14 residues long. The germline V and J ends were trimmed by 3 bases and 1 base, with 9 bases remaining between them. Germline loops: CDR1 SGHVS, CDR2 FNYEAQ. The CDR3 spells CASSLGAENTEAFF. In nucleotides, the CDR3 is TGTGCCAGCAGCTTGGGGGCGGAGAACACTGAAGCTTTCTTT.

V and J are TRBV19 and TRBJ1-5, with D unresolved. Trimming took off 3 bases at V and 3 bases at J, with 15 bases between the two ends. This CDR3 spans 16 amino acids. Germline assignment: CDR1 LNHDA and CDR2 SQIVND (reference sequence). CDR3 in amino acids: CASSIMGGGINQPQHF. CDR3 DNA sequence: TGTGCCAGTAGTATCATGGGAGGAGGTATCAATCAGCCCCAGCATTTT.

The gene calls are TRBV28 and TRBJ1-1; D gene uncertain. Trimming pared 7 bases from V and 0 bases from J, leaving 15 bases between. The CDR3 runs 15 residues. The germline gives CDR1 MDHEN, CDR2 SYDVKM. CDR3 nucleotide sequence: TGTGCCAGCACCCCGCCAGGCGCATTGAACACTGAAGCTTTCTTT. Amino acid sequence: CASTPPGALNTEAFF. Together with reference TRBV28 and TRBJ1-1, the CDR3 gives the full variable domain: DVKVTQSSRYLVKRTGEKVFLECVQDMDHENMFWYRQDPGLGLRLIYFSYDVKMKEKGDIPEGYSVSREKKERFSLILESASTNQTSMYLCASTPPGALNTEAFFGQGTRLTVV.

Ten or more counts support this clone. The V gene is TRBV6-6, the J gene TRBJ1-2, with D perhaps TRBD1 (5 bases). Germline CDR1 MNHNY, CDR2 SVGAGI (reference sequence). V lost 6 bases, J lost 6 bases, and 14 bases lay in between. The CDR3 is 13 residues long. DNA for the CDR3: TGTGCCAGCAGGTTTCCATGGGGCCATGGCTACACCTTC. Translating gives CASRFPWGHGYTF.

This clone was found a few times. The chain couples TRBV7-8 to TRBJ2-2, with 8 positions matching TRBD1. CDR3 length: 14 residues. Germline-derived CDR1 and CDR2 are SGHVS and FQNEAQ. Unmatched junction bases numbered 4, after V lost 3 bases and J lost 7 bases. DNA for the CDR3: TGTGCCAGCAGCTTGATACAGGGGGGCGGGGAGCTGTTTTTT. It encodes CASSLIQGGGELFF.